This TCR beta chain was observed in a study of T-cell memory formation after mild COVID-19 (dated by TCRdb to 2020 to 2023). Concerning the study at large: TCR sequence clusters from the two donors were largely donor specific. Longitudinal TCRalpha and TCRbeta repertoire sequencing tracked T-cell clones expanding and contracting after mild COVID-19 in a couple of donors. The cohort comprised two young, previously healthy adult volunteers, one female and one male. Paper-wide results and their limitations: Balanced CD4/CD8 phenotypes were observed for clones contracting from day 15 to 85, whereas a bias towards CD4+ was observed for a second wave of clones expanding from day 15 to 37. Contracting CD4+ clones turned up mainly in the CM and EM memory subsets, whereas EMRA was where CD8+ clones were enriched. Some responding clones were found in pre-infection memory, which suggests that pre-existing cross-reactive memory T cells took part in the SARS-CoV-2 response. Only a couple of mild cases were covered by the study, and larger cohorts that include severe cases with pre-infection samples were considered necessary. SARS-CoV-2 specificity was not confirmed for the second-wave clones peaking on day 37.

Many counts were recorded for this clonotype. Its antigen has not been determined. No qualities accompany the bases; no much larger clone lies one base away. PBMCs were isolated by Ficoll-Paque density gradient centrifugation. TCRdb names Illumina NovaSeq 6000 as the instrument used. cDNA libraries for TCRalpha and TCRbeta were prepared by 5'RACE using constant-segment primers, with sample barcodes and unique molecular identifiers added. Trizol reagent was used to extract RNA from every sample. Amplification of the libraries took two PCR steps, and the second step added a second sample barcode plus Illumina TruSeq adapters. Sequencing of the libraries was done on an Illumina NovaSeq, producing 2 x 150 bp paired-end reads. Concerning the study's data processing: With migec v1.2.7, reads were demultiplexed and then collapsed into UMI-guided consensus sequences. With mixcr v2.1.11, UMI consensuses were aligned to TRA and TRB V and J templates and assembled into clonotypes. Clonotypes were classified as expanded or contracted when called significant by both edgeR and NoisET, with noise models trained on biological replicates. For edgeR calls, the cutoffs were a false discovery rate-adjusted p below 0.01 and a log2 fold-change threshold of 1. As an exploratory analysis of dynamics, max-normalized trajectories of the 1000 most abundant clonotypes were examined with PCA combined with hierarchical clustering. The CD4 or CD8 phenotype of responding clones was assigned using the separately sequenced CD4+ and CD8+ repertoires. The public sequencing data were trimmed at Q25 with fastp and processed into clonotypes with MiXCR by TCRdb, which kept only in-frame beta chains. Rows with a matching CDR3 protein are joined into one entry that keeps the most common DNA and genes. The authors' filters were not applied to this entry. A total of about 540,000 distinct CDR3 sequences appear in this sample, roughly 21% of them only once. The ten largest make up approximately 12% of the sample.

This TCR was sampled from an adult woman who had mild COVID-19 (a few samples of this study predate the infection). The sample titles of this study are shuffled in the database, so cell type and time point are left out; the donor was told from shared clones. The specimen was PBMCs or a T cell subset sorted from them (not recorded which).

The CDR3 corresponds to CASSQVPDYGYTF. The nucleotide sequence is TGTGCCAGCAGCCAAGTTCCAGACTATGGCTACACCTTC. In this chain, TRBV3-1 is recombined with TRBJ1-2, with the D gene not confidently named. From a lookup of the germline V gene (reference sequence), CDR1 and CDR2 are LGHDT and YNNKEL. V lost 1 base and J lost 3 bases; the stretch between them is 6 bases long. Inclusive of the bounding cysteine and phenylalanine, the CDR3 is 13 residues long. CDR3 DNA only is kept here, 39 bases in frame from base 1.